This is a list of T cell receptor beta chains from one sample in a study of shared T cell receptors in the human thymus. Sequencing used immunoSEQ multiplex PCR; TCRdb keeps in-frame clones, though not all of them. The sample lists about 540,000 clones; about four fifths were seen once. The same data also went into a second study, on human thymus T cells.

The specimen sequenced was thymocytes. These receptors came from a boy less than two years old with a congenital heart defect. The CDR3 runs from the conserved cysteine through the conserved F or W. The D gene is left open where the match is weak. Clone size is given for some rows only: seen once, a few or many times, or a class if the clone is expanded.

cdr3_length,j_call,clone_size,v_call,d_call,cdr3_aa,cdr3_nt
13,TRBJ2-3,.,TRBV4-3,.,CASSGGAGDTQYF,TGCGCCAGCAGCGGAGGGGCGGGAGATACGCAGTATTTT
18,TRBJ2-3,few,TRBV28,.,CASSPLPRGITGTDTQYF,TGTGCCAGCAGTCCTCTCCCCCGGGGGATCACCGGAACAGATACGCAGTATTTT
15,TRBJ1-5,.,TRBV27,TRBD1,CASSFQGATNQPQHF,TGTGCCAGCAGTTTCCAGGGGGCTACCAATCAGCCCCAGCATTTT
15,TRBJ2-7,.,TRBV11-2,TRBD2,CASSPTHPGLYEQYF,TGTGCCAGCAGCCCTACACACCCGGGACTATACGAGCAGTACTTC
17,TRBJ1-1,.,TRBV27,TRBD1,CASSLIPETGGNTEAFF,TGTGCCAGCAGTTTAATCCCAGAGACAGGGGGGAACACTGAAGCTTTCTTT
14,TRBJ1-1,.,TRBV7-9,.,CASSLGLPLGEAFF,TGTGCCAGCAGCTTGGGACTCCCGCTGGGTGAAGCTTTCTTT
15,TRBJ2-7,.,TRBV28,.,CASTTRSPGTYEQYF,TGTGCCAGCACCACCCGCTCCCCAGGCACCTACGAGCAGTACTTC
15,TRBJ2-7,.,TRBV27,.,CASSPLGKSSYEQYF,TGTGCCAGCAGTCCGCTAGGTAAGAGCTCCTACGAGCAGTACTTC
16,TRBJ2-7,.,TRBV19,.,CASRTAEHPEAYEQYF,TGTGCCAGTAGGACAGCCGAACACCCCGAGGCTTACGAGCAGTACTTC
14,TRBJ2-7,.,TRBV11-2,.,CASSLAGEVREQYF,TGTGCCAGCAGCTTAGCGGGAGAGGTTCGCGAGCAGTACTTC
15,TRBJ1-2,.,TRBV28,.,CASSLYGGKGYGYTF,TGTGCCAGCAGTTTATATGGGGGGAAAGGCTATGGCTACACCTTC
14,TRBJ2-7,.,TRBV4-3,.,CASSQVGQGYEQYF,TGCGCCAGCAGCCAAGTGGGCCAGGGGTACGAGCAGTACTTC
20,TRBJ1-5,.,TRBV10-1,TRBD1,CASNEDNRDRADYSNQPQHF,TGCGCCAGCAACGAAGACAACCGGGACAGGGCCGACTATAGCAATCAGCCCCAGCATTTT
19,TRBJ2-3,.,TRBV9,TRBD2,CASSVRTSGRMGHTDTQYF,TGTGCCAGCAGCGTGAGGACTAGCGGGAGGATGGGTCACACAGATACGCAGTATTTT
18,TRBJ2-7,.,TRBV19,TRBD2,CASSFGKSSGDDSYEQYF,TGTGCCAGTAGTTTTGGGAAGAGTAGCGGGGACGACTCCTACGAGCAGTACTTC
13,TRBJ1-6,few,TRBV10-3,.,CAISATGNSPLHF,TGTGCCATCAGTGCCACGGGAAATTCACCCCTCCACTTT
17,TRBJ2-5,.,TRBV19,TRBD1,CASSTFGQGVGRETQYF,TGTGCCAGTAGTACCTTCGGACAGGGAGTTGGACGGGAGACCCAGTACTTC
18,TRBJ1-3,.,TRBV10-3,TRBD1,CAISESLTGPVTGNTIYF,TGTGCCATCAGTGAGAGCCTGACAGGGCCGGTGACTGGAAACACCATATATTTT
17,TRBJ1-4,.,TRBV4-1,TRBD1,CASSQDAKDRDREKLFF,TGCGCCAGCAGCCAAGACGCAAAGGACAGGGACAGGGAAAAACTGTTTTTT
11,TRBJ1-2,.,TRBV6-1,.,CASRGLLGYTF,TGTGCCAGCAGGGGACTCCTTGGCTACACCTTC
16,TRBJ2-5,.,TRBV1,.,CTSSQSLAEDQETQYF,TGCACCAGCAGCCAATCGCTAGCGGAAGATCAAGAGACCCAGTACTTC
15,TRBJ2-7,few,TRBV6-5,TRBD1,CASRGDRVGSYEQYF,TGTGCCAGCAGAGGGGACAGGGTTGGTTCCTACGAGCAGTACTTC